This T cell receptor beta chain stems from a study of OX40 agonist ivuxolimab in advanced cancers. This CDR3 region has 14 residues. Trimming pared 6 bases from V and 3 bases from J, leaving 14 bases between. Germline CDR1 MNHEY, CDR2 SVGAGI. The repertoire was sequenced with immunoSEQ multiplex PCR; TCRdb's copy has only in-frame clones and lacks some. The sample consists of roughly 100,000 clones, 90% of them appearing once. The chain joins TRBV6-5 to TRBJ1-2, with D unclear. This clonotype originated in an adult with an advanced solid tumor such as melanoma, head and neck, liver or kidney cancer. Sample: CD4+ or CD8+ T cells sorted from blood, taken in a trial of the OX40 agonist ivuxolimab. CDR3 amino acids: CASSPETFYYGYTF. CDR3 nucleotide sequence: TGTGCCAGCAGCCCAGAGACATTTTACTATGGCTACACCTTC.